This TCR beta chain was identified during a study of blood T cell repertoires in COVID-19. Study background: Acute and convalescent COVID-19 samples came from the United States, Italy and Spain.

Measured with immunoSEQ multiplex PCR; TCRdb has only the in-frame clones, and not every one. The table has 90,000 to 130,000 clones, roughly 82% seen once. The germline CDR1 and CDR2 sequences are MNHEY and SVGAGI. The CDR3 is 12 amino acids. V was shortened by 8 bases and J by 6 bases, with 13 bases between the two germline ends. The TCR originated in a woman aged 60 to 75 with acute or convalescent COVID-19. The chain uses TRBV6-5 and TRBJ1-1; D not resolved. The source material was peripheral blood. CDR3 protein: CASGGYSAEAFF. The CDR3 DNA reads TGTGCCAGCGGAGGGTACAGCGCTGAAGCTTTCTTT.